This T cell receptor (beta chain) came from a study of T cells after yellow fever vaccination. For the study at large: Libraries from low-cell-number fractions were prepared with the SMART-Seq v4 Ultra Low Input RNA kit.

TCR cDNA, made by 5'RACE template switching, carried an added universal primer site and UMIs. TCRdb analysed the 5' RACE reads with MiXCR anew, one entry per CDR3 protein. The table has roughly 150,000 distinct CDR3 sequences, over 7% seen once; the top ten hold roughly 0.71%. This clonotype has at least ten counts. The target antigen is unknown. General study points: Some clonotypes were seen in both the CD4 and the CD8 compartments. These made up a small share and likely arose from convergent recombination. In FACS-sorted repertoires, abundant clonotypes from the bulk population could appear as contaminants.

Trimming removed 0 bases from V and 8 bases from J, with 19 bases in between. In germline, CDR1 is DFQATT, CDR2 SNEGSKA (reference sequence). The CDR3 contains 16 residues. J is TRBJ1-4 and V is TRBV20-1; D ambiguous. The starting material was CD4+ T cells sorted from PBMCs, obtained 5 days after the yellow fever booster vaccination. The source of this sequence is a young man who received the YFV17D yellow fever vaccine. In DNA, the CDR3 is TGCAGTGCTAGAGATCTAGGACTGGTCCTTAAAGAAAAACTGTTTTTT. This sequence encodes CSARDLGLVLKEKLFF.